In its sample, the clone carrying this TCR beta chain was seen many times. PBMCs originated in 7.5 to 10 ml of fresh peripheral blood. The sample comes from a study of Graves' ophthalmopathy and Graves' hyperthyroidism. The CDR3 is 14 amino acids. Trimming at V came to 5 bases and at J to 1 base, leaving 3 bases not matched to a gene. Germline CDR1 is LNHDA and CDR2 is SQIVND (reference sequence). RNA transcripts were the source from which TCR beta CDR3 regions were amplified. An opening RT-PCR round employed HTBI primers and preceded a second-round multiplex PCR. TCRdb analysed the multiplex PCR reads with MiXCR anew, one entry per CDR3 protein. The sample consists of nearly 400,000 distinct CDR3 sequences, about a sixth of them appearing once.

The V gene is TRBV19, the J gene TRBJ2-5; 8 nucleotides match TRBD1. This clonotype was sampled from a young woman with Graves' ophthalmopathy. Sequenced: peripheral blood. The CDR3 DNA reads TGTGCCAGTAGTGCTACAGGGGGCCAAGAGACCCAGTACTTC. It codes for CASSATGGQETQYF.